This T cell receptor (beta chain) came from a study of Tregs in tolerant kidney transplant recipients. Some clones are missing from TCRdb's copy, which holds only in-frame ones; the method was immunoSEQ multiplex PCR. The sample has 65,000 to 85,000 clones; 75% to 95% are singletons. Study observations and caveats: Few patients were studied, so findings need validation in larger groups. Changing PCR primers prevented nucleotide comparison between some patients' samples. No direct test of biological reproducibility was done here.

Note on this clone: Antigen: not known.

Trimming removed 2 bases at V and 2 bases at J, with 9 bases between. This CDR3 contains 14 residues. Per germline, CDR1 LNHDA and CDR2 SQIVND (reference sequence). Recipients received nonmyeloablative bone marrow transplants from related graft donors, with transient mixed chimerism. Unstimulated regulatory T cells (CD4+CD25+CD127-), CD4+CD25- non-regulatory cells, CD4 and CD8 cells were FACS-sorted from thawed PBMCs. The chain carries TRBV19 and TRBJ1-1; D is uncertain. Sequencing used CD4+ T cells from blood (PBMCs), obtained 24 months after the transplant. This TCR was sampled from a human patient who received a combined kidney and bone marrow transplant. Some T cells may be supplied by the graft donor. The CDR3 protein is CASSIRQTNTEAFF. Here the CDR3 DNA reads TGTGCCAGTAGTATACGGCAGACAAACACTGAAGCTTTCTTT.